The 29 T cell receptor beta chains presented below share a single source sample, sequenced in a study of blood T cell repertoires in COVID-19. Profiling relied on immunoSEQ multiplex PCR, and the TCRdb table lists in-frame clones only, not all of them. This table holds 150,000 to 200,000 clones, 86% found once. Sequenced: peripheral blood. The receptors stem from a middle-aged man with active or convalescent COVID-19.

The chain employs TRBV19 and TRBJ2-7, with 8 bases aligning to TRBD2. V shed 3 bases, J shed 5 bases, and the junction held 12 bases outside the gene matches. The germline gives CDR1 LNHDA, CDR2 SQIVND (reference sequence). The CDR3 length is 16 residues. This chain's CDR3 is CASSITPSGSGDEQYF. The CDR3 DNA reads TGTGCCAGTAGTATCACCCCCAGCGGGAGCGGCGACGAGCAGTACTTC.

This rearrangement joins TRBV5-1 to TRBJ1-1; TRBD1 matches 8 bases. Germline V lookup: CDR1 SGHRS, CDR2 YFSETQ. The CDR3 is 15 residues long. V lost 0 bases, J lost 7 bases, and 8 bases stayed unmatched. The CDR3 region is CASSLDDRGVGEAFF. The CDR3 nucleotides read TGCGCCAGCAGCTTGGATGACAGGGGCGTAGGTGAAGCTTTCTTT.

This clone was recorded many times. The chain carries TRBV5-1 and TRBJ1-1; D is uncertain. The CDR3 covers 15 residues. V was trimmed by 4 bases and J by 1 base, leaving 14 bases between them. Germline CDR1 SGHRS, CDR2 YFSETQ. DNA for the CDR3: TGCGCCAGCAGCATATCGAATCCAGGGAACACTGAAGCTTTCTTT. Amino acid sequence: CASSISNPGNTEAFF.

This chain links TRBV19 with TRBJ2-1, with D possibly matching TRBD1 (6 bases). Germline lookup yields CDR1 LNHDA and CDR2 SQIVND (reference sequence). This CDR3 contains 14 residues. The ends were cut back, 7 bases at V and 9 bases at J, with 19 bases in the middle. The CDR3 protein is CASTPGQPRREQFF. CDR3 DNA: TGTGCCAGTACCCCGGGACAACCAAGACGTGAGCAGTTCTTC.

The gene calls are TRBV28 and TRBJ2-5; maybe TRBD2 (5 bases). The CDR3 is 13 amino acids. Germline CDR1 MDHEN, CDR2 SYDVKM. V was trimmed by 6 bases and J by 1 base, leaving 9 bases between them. The CDR3 loop reads CASRAEPQETQYF. The CDR3 DNA follows: TGTGCCAGCAGAGCGGAACCCCAAGAGACCCAGTACTTC.

The sample holds one count of this clone. V usage is TRBV5-1 and J usage is TRBJ2-2; D is unclear. CDR3 size: 15 residues. Between the trimmed V and J ends, which lost 0 bases and 0 bases, there was a span of 6 bases. CDR1 SGHRS and CDR2 YFSETQ come from the germline V gene. The CDR3: CASSLDSSNTGELFF. In nucleotides, the CDR3 is TGCGCCAGCAGCTTGGATAGCTCGAACACCGGGGAGCTGTTTTTT.

The chain uses TRBV11-2 and TRBJ2-7; TRBD1 matches 10 bases. After removal of 4 bases from V and 4 bases from J, the junction contained 7 bases not matched to a gene. Per germline, CDR1 SGHAT and CDR2 FQNNGV. This CDR3 region has 15 residues. CDR3 protein: CASSSRDRGGYEQYF. The DNA for the CDR3 is TGTGCCAGCAGCTCCCGGGACAGGGGAGGGTACGAGCAGTACTTC. The full variable domain, its missing parts supplied by reference TRBV11-2 and TRBJ2-7, is EAGVAQSPRYKIIEKRQSVAFWCNPISGHATLYWYQQILGQGPKLLIQFQNNGVVDDSQLPKDRFSAERLKGVDSTLKIQPAKLEDSAVYLCASSSRDRGGYEQYFGPGTRLTVT.

This chain links TRBV5-4 with TRBJ1-2; D unresolved. Trimming pared 0 bases from V and 0 bases from J, leaving 12 bases between. This CDR3 has 16 residues. Germline CDR1 SGHNT, CDR2 YYREEE (reference sequence). The CDR3 protein is CASSLDAPLANYGYTF. The CDR3 region has the DNA TGTGCCAGCAGCTTGGACGCGCCGCTAGCTAACTATGGCTACACCTTC. Complete variable domain (other parts from reference TRBV5-4 and TRBJ1-2): ETGVTQSPTHLIKTRGQQVTLRCSSQSGHNTVSWYQQALGQGPQFIFQYYREEENGRGNFPPRFSGLQFPNYSSELNVNALELDDSALYLCASSLDAPLANYGYTFGSGTRLTVV.

This chain uses TRBV12-3 or TRBV12-4 with TRBJ1-6; D remains unclear. The V end lost 4 bases, the J end lost 7 bases, and 8 bases lay between the germline ends. This CDR3 has 13 amino acids. The CDR3, as DNA: TGTGCCAGCAGTTACACCAGGAATTCACCCCTCCACTTT. As protein: CASSYTRNSPLHF.

This chain links TRBV6-6 with TRBJ2-7; no clear D. Germline V CDR1 and CDR2: MNHNY, SVGAGI (reference sequence). The CDR3 loop spans 14 amino acids. The V gene lost 2 bases and the J gene lost 3 bases, with 11 bases spanning the gap. Here the CDR3 DNA reads TGTGCCAGCAGTTACGGCCAGGCAGTCTACGAGCAGTACTTC. Protein sequence: CASSYGQAVYEQYF.

The genes are TRBV7-9 and TRBJ2-7, with 7 bases aligning to TRBD2. J gave up 7 bases and V 5 bases, and 11 bases lay outside the gene matches. CDR1 is SEHNR and CDR2 is FQNEAQ in the germline V gene (reference sequence). The CDR3 is made up of 14 amino acids. As DNA, the CDR3 is TGTGCCAGCAGCAGACTAGCTGTTAATGGGGAGCAGTACTTC. The encoded protein is CASSRLAVNGEQYF.

This chain joins TRBV6-2 or TRBV6-3 and TRBJ1-1, with TRBD1 as a possible D gene (5 bases). V lost 1 base, J lost 5 bases, and 11 bases lay in between. Germline V gene sequence: CDR1 MNHEY, CDR2 SVGEGT. The CDR3 covers 14 residues. The CDR3 DNA reads as TGTGCCAGCAGTTACTTCGGGGGGTCTACTGAAGCTTTCTTT. This sequence encodes CASSYFGGSTEAFF.

In this sample, this clone turned up a few times. This chain uses TRBV2 with TRBJ2-2, with 7 bases fitting TRBD1. The CDR3 consists of 15 residues. V shed 4 bases and J 15 bases; nucleotides not matched to a gene: 17. CDR1 is SNHLY, CDR2 FYNNEI, per germline. The CDR3: CASSVNGFRQGMMFF. The CDR3 nucleotides are TGTGCCAGCAGTGTGAATGGGTTCAGACAGGGAATGATGTTTTTT.

This clone was observed a single time. The chain has TRBV2 and TRBJ2-7; 7 positions agree with TRBD1. From germline, CDR1 is SNHLY and CDR2 FYNNEI. The ends lost 7 bases at V and 3 bases at J; junction bases unmatched: 3. The CDR3 length is 12 residues. The chain's CDR3 is CASNAGGYEQYF. The CDR3 DNA reads as TGTGCCAGCAATGCAGGGGGCTACGAGCAGTACTTC.

This clone was seen just once. The chain joins TRBV4-1 to TRBJ2-5; D not resolved. Germline V gene sequence: CDR1 MGHRA, CDR2 YSYEKL. The CDR3 is 16 amino acids. V shed 0 bases and J shed 2 bases, with 13 bases lying between them. The CDR3 DNA reads TGCGCCAGCAGCCAAGATACTACGTCAGCACAAGAGACCCAGTACTTC. It codes for CASSQDTTSAQETQYF.

This clone has only one observation. The rearrangement joins TRBV3-1 (or the pseudogene TRBV3-2) to TRBJ2-5; 7 nucleotides align to TRBD1. The CDR3 has 14 residues. Germline V lookup: CDR1 LGHDT, CDR2 YNNKEL (reference sequence). V lost 4 bases and J lost 4; bases outside the gene matches: 6. Written as DNA, the CDR3 is TGTGCCAGCAGCCCAAGAGACAGGGTAGAGACCCAGTACTTC. It yields the protein CASSPRDRVETQYF.

The gene calls are TRBV30 and TRBJ2-7; 7 bases align to TRBD1. The CDR3 runs 14 residues. J was trimmed by 2 bases and V by 0 bases; bases with no gene match: 4. CDR1 and CDR2 (germline): GTSNPN, SVGIG (reference sequence). The CDR3 sequence: CAWSVTGVAYEQYF. Here the CDR3 DNA reads TGTGCCTGGAGTGTAACAGGGGTGGCCTACGAGCAGTACTTC.

V and J are TRBV6-2 or TRBV6-3 and TRBJ1-2; D gene uncertain. The CDR3 runs 14 residues. The germline V and J ends were trimmed by 2 bases and 8 bases, with 15 bases remaining between them. Germline assignment: CDR1 MNHEY and CDR2 SVGEGT. This CDR3 is CASSYRTGDGGYTF. CDR3 DNA: TGTGCCAGCAGTTACCGGACCGGGGATGGGGGCTACACCTTC.

The chain links TRBV7-2 to TRBJ2-7; D gene uncertain. Per germline, CDR1 SGHTA and CDR2 FQGNSA. V was trimmed by 0 bases and J by 4 bases, leaving 7 bases between them. The CDR3 loop spans 13 amino acids. CDR3 sequence (DNA): TGTGCCAGCAGCTTAGCGCGGTCATACGAGCAGTACTTC. Protein product: CASSLARSYEQYF.

This clone came up once. The rearrangement joins TRBV10-1 to TRBJ2-2, with D hard to call. The CDR3 length is 13 residues. CDR1 WNHNN and CDR2 SYGVQD come from the germline V gene (reference sequence). V gave up 7 bases and J gave up 5 bases, with 11 bases separating them. CDR3: CASTPGVTGELFF. As DNA, the CDR3 is TGCGCCAGCACCCCCGGAGTGACCGGGGAGCTGTTTTTT.

V gene TRBV9 combines with J gene TRBJ2-2, with no clear D. This CDR3 region has 11 residues. The germline V and J ends were trimmed by 2 bases and 8 bases, with 4 bases remaining between them. Per germline, CDR1 SGDLS and CDR2 YYNGEE. DNA for the CDR3: TGTGCCAGCAGCGTTTTAGGGGAGCTGTTTTTT. Residues: CASSVLGELFF.

This clone has more than one count but fewer than ten. The chain recombines TRBV2 with TRBJ2-3; a possible D gene is TRBD2 (6 bases). The germline V gene has CDR1 SNHLY and CDR2 FYNNEI. V lost 8 bases to trimming and J lost 1 base, with 7 bases between them. This CDR3 contains 12 residues. The CDR3 nucleotides read TGTGCCAGCTCGGGGGGCACAGATACGCAGTATTTT. Protein: CASSGGTDTQYF.

V is TRBV18 and J is TRBJ1-1; D unclear. Deletions cut 3 bases from V and 11 bases from J, with 16 bases between. Per germline, CDR1 KGHSH and CDR2 LQKENI. This CDR3 has 13 amino acids. CDR3: CASSPPHPSGAFF. In DNA, the CDR3 is TGTGCCAGCTCACCCCCACACCCATCTGGTGCTTTCTTT.

This CDR3 is CASSPGQGGYTF. CDR3 bases: TGCGCCAGCAGCCCTGGACAGGGTGGCTACACCTTC. This chain uses TRBV4-3 with TRBJ1-2, with 8 nucleotides matching TRBD1. CDR1 and CDR2 (germline): LGHNA, YSLEER. This CDR3 is 12 amino acids long. Germline trimming cut 4 bases from V and 7 bases from J; bases unmatched to any gene: 2.

The chain employs TRBV19 and TRBJ2-1; D may be TRBD2 (5 bases). Trimming took 4 bases from V and 9 from J, leaving 16 bases between them. Germline CDR1 LNHDA, CDR2 SQIVND (reference sequence). The CDR3 runs to 14 residues. The CDR3 loop is CASSTNGRGIEQFF. The CDR3 DNA follows: TGTGCCAGTAGTACCAATGGGAGAGGGATTGAGCAGTTCTTC.

This chain links TRBV6-5 with TRBJ1-5; possible D gene TRBD1, 6 bases. This CDR3 is built from 14 residues. The V gene lost 7 bases and the J gene lost 1 base, with 11 bases spanning the gap. Germline loops: CDR1 MNHEY, CDR2 SVGAGI. CDR3 loop: CASNMDRSNQPQHF. CDR3 nucleotide sequence: TGTGCCAGCAATATGGACAGAAGCAATCAGCCCCAGCATTTT.

The V gene is TRBV19, the J gene TRBJ1-2, with 10 bases identical to TRBD1. V lost 6 bases and J lost 5; bases outside the gene matches: 9. Per germline, CDR1 LNHDA and CDR2 SQIVND (reference sequence). The CDR3 length is 15 residues. CDR3 DNA: TGTGCCAGTAGAAAAACTAGGGACAGGGGTTATGGCTACACCTTC. Amino acids: CASRKTRDRGYGYTF.

The chain employs TRBV6-2 or TRBV6-3 and TRBJ2-7; 10 bases fit TRBD2. Germline V gene data show CDR1 as MNHEY and CDR2 as SVGEGT. With 6 bases clipped from V and 3 bases from J, the junction kept 11 bases outside the gene matches. This CDR3 is 16 amino acids long. The CDR3 nucleotides read TGTGCCAGCAGCGGCCATAGTATAGCGGGGGGCTACGAGCAGTACTTC. Protein sequence: CASSGHSIAGGYEQYF.

The rearrangement joins TRBV4-1 to TRBJ1-1, with a possible D match to TRBD1 (6 bases). The CDR3 length is 17 residues. Germline assignment: CDR1 MGHRA and CDR2 YSYEKL. Trimming pared 2 bases from V and 4 bases from J, leaving 20 bases between. The CDR3: CASSQPRQAGGSTEAFF. The CDR3 nucleotides read TGCGCCAGCAGCCAACCCCGACAGGCGGGGGGAAGCACTGAAGCTTTCTTT.